The text below deals with one T cell receptor beta chain. The antigen is undetermined. The sample originates from a study of OX40 agonist ivuxolimab in advanced cancers. For the study at large: The dose-escalation cohort was roughly 84% male, with a mean age of around 60 years, ranging about 23 to 79.

Study observations and caveats: CD4+ and CD8+ blood T cells expanded clonally by week 6 at 0.1 to 3.0 mg/kg.

Profiled with immunoSEQ multiplex PCR; TCRdb holds only in-frame clones, not every one. The repertoire includes tens of thousands of clones, approximately 84% of them detected once, and under 40% sits in the top ten. Unmatched junction bases numbered 7, after V lost 6 bases and J lost 5 bases. CDR1 MDHEN and CDR2 SYDVKM come from the germline V gene. The CDR3 has 15 residues. The sequenced sample was CD4+ or CD8+ T cells sorted from blood, obtained in a trial of the OX40 agonist ivuxolimab. This TCR derives from an adult with an advanced solid tumor such as melanoma, head and neck, liver or kidney cancer. The chain is built from TRBV28 and TRBJ1-4, with TRBD1 matching over 9 bases. The CDR3 protein is CASRIRDRENEKLFF. In nucleotides, the CDR3 is TGTGCCAGCAGGATTCGGGACAGGGAAAATGAAAAACTGTTTTTT.